This T cell receptor beta chain was recorded in a study of identical twins. This CDR3 comprises 16 residues. Germline V lookup: CDR1 MGHRA, CDR2 YSYEKL. V dropped 4 bases and J dropped 0 bases, with 16 bases sitting between them. MiXCR, applied by TCRdb to the 5' RACE reads, yields one record per CDR3 protein. The table has approximately 490,000 distinct CDR3 sequences, approximately 20% seen once; the top ten hold 0.45% to 0.5%. The sample also formed part of further work on yellow fever vaccine responses in identical twins.

The sample taken for sequencing was CD4+ T cells sorted from blood. The clonotype comes from a woman between 18 and 29 years old in good health. This chain joins TRBV4-1 and TRBJ2-7, with D perhaps TRBD2 (6 bases). The CDR3 DNA reads as TGCGCCAGCAGCCCGCGGGGCTTACCTAGCTCCTACGAGCAGTACTTC. It yields the protein CASSPRGLPSSYEQYF.